Listed below are T cell receptor beta chains from one sample, sequenced in a study of Graves' ophthalmopathy and Graves' hyperthyroidism. Using its own MiXCR run on the multiplex PCR reads, TCRdb lists one record per CDR3 protein. This table has roughly 60,000 distinct CDR3 sequences, approximately 47% appearing once. Sequencing input: peripheral blood. All receptors derive from an adult woman with Graves' ophthalmopathy. Both conserved end residues are part of each CDR3. D genes are given only for firm matches. A row's size may be missing; if present it is once, few, many or a size class.

clone size,J gene,D gene,V gene,CDR3 protein,CDR3 DNA
NA,TRBJ1-2,NA,TRBV7-3,CASSFGSTESNYGYTF,TGTGCCAGCAGCTTTGGCAGCACCGAGTCTAACTATGGCTACACCTTC
many,TRBJ1-5,NA,TRBV6-5,CASSYSGRRTQPQHF,TGTGCCAGCAGTTACTCAGGGAGGAGGACGCAGCCCCAGCATTTT
many,TRBJ2-1,NA,TRBV20-1,CSARKKSSYNEQFF,TGCAGTGCTAGAAAGAAGAGCTCCTACAATGAGCAGTTCTTC
NA,TRBJ2-1,NA,TRBV25-1,CASSFYICSAQSGSGSSYNEQFF,NA
medium-sized,TRBJ2-5,NA,TRBV24-1,CATSDPGTHQETQYF,TGTGCCACCAGTGATCCAGGGACCCACCAAGAGACCCAGTACTTC
NA,TRBJ1-6,NA,TRBV15,CATSRVPQELNSPLHF,TGTGCCACCAGCAGAGTACCCCAGGAACTTAATTCACCCCTCCACTTT
NA,TRBJ2-1,TRBD2,TRBV19,CASLGLAGPRFF,TGTGCCAGTTTGGGACTAGCGGGCCCCCGCTTCTTC
NA,TRBJ1-3,NA,TRBV15,CATSRDVGVAGNTIYF,TGTGCCACCAGCAGAGATGTCGGGGTTGCGGGGAACACCATATATTTT
many,TRBJ2-5,TRBD2,TRBV6-5,CASSPGLAGGPGETQYF,TGTGCCAGCAGTCCGGGACTAGCGGGAGGGCCGGGAGAGACCCAGTACTTC
NA,TRBJ1-2,NA,TRBV4-1,CASSQDGVGNGYTF,TGCGCCAGCAGCCAAGATGGCGTGGGAAATGGCTACACCTTC
many,TRBJ2-7,NA,TRBV28,CASSPMRDEQYF,TGTGCCAGCAGCCCTATGAGGGACGAGCAGTACTTC
NA,TRBJ2-7,NA,TRBV10-1,CASSAITGAKKYF,TGCGCCAGCAGTGCCATCACCGGGGCGAAAAAGTACTTC
NA,TRBJ2-6,NA,TRBV20-1,CSAPGQLGSGVNVLTF,TGCAGTGCGCCGGGACAGCTAGGCTCGGGGGTCAACGTCCTGACTTTC
many,TRBJ2-1,NA,TRBV19,CASSIYFMGNEQFF,TGTGCCAGTAGTATTTATTTCATGGGCAATGAGCAGTTCTTC
NA,TRBJ2-7,TRBD1,TRBV20-1,CSARDLRTGYEQYF,TGCAGTGCTAGAGATCTCAGGACAGGGTACGAGCAGTACTTC
many,TRBJ2-2,NA,TRBV11-1,CASRFGPSGGELFF,TGTGCCAGCAGGTTTGGGCCATCGGGCGGGGAGCTGTTTTTT
many,TRBJ2-1,TRBD2,TRBV5-1,CASSLVSGSGDEQFF,TGCGCCAGCAGCTTGGTTAGCGGGAGCGGCGATGAGCAGTTCTTC
NA,TRBJ2-5,NA,TRBV19,CASSISGETQYF,TGTGCCAGTAGTATATCAGGGGAGACCCAGTACTTC
NA,TRBJ1-1,NA,TRBV24-1,CATSDFKVETEAFF,TGTGCCACCAGTGATTTTAAGGTGGAGACTGAAGCTTTCTTT
medium-sized,TRBJ1-2,NA,TRBV24-1,CATSDFGREGGYTF,TGTGCCACCAGTGATTTCGGCAGGGAGGGTGGCTACACCTTC